This TCR beta chain appears in the sequencing data of a study of blood T cell repertoires in COVID-19. Between the trimmed V and J ends, which lost 5 bases and 0 bases, there was a span of 14 bases. This CDR3 has 15 amino acids. The germline V gene has CDR1 LNHDA and CDR2 SQIVND (reference sequence). Clones were sequenced by immunoSEQ multiplex PCR, and TCRdb holds only the in-frame ones, with some missing. The sample gives over 200,000 clones, approximately 90% of which show up once; roughly 3% is in the top ten. The sequencing sample was made of peripheral blood. This receptor was identified in a man aged 30-40 years with COVID-19, enrolled during active disease. This sequence joins TRBV19 and TRBJ2-7; D possibly corresponds to TRBD1 (6 bases). The CDR3 region has the DNA TGTGCCAGTAGTGCCCTAACAGGGAGCTCCTACGAGCAGTACTTC. Its translation: CASSALTGSSYEQYF.